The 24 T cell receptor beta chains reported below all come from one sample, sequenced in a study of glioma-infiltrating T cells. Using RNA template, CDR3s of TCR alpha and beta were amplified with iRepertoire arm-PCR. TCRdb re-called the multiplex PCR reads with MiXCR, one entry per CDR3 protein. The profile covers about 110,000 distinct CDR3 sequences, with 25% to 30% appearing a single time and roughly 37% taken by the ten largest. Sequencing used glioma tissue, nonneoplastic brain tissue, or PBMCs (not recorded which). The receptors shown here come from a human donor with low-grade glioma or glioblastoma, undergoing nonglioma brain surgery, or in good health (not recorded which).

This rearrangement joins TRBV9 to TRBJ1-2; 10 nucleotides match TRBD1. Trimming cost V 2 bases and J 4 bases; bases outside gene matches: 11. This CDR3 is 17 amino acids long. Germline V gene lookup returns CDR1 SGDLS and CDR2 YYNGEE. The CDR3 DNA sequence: TGTGCCAGCAGCGTTCACCGATCGGGACAGGGGATCTATGGCTACACCTTC. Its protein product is CASSVHRSGQGIYGYTF.

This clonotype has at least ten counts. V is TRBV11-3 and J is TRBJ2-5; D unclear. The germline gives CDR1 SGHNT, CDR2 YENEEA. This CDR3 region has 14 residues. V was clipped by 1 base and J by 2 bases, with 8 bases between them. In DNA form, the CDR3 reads TGTGCCAGCAGCTTAGCTCGCGATCAAGAGACCCAGTACTTC. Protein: CASSLARDQETQYF.

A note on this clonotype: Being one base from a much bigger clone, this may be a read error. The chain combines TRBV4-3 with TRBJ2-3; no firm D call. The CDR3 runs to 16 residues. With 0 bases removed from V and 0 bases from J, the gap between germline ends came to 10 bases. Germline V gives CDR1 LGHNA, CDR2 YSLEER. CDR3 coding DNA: TGCGCCAGCAGCCAAGATCGTAGCAGGAGCACAGATACGCAGTATTTT. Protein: CASSQDRSRSTDTQYF.

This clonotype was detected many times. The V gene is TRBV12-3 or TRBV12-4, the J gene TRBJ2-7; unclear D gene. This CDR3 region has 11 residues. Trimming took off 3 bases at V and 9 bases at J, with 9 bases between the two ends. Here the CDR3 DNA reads TGTGCCAGCAGTTTCATGGCCGGGCAGTACTTC. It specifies CASSFMAGQYF.

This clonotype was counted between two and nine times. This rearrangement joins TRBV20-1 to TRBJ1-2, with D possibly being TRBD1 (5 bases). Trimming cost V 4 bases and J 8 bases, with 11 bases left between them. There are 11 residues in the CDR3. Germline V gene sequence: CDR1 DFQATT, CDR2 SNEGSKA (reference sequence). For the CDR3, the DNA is TGCAGTGCTAAAATCCAGGGAGGCTACACCTTC. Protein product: CSAKIQGGYTF.

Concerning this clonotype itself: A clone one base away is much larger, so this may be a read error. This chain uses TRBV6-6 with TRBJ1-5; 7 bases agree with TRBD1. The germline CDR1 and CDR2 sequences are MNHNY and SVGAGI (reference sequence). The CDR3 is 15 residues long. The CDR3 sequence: CASSYPGGENQHQHF. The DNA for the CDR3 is TGTGCCAGCAGTTACCCAGGGGGAGAGAATCAGCACCAGCATTTT.

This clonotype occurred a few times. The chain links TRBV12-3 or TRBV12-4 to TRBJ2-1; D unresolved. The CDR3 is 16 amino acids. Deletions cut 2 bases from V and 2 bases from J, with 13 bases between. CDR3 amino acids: CASSLYPDGPYNEQFF. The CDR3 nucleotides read TGTGCCAGCAGTTTATATCCGGATGGCCCCTACAATGAGCAGTTCTTC.

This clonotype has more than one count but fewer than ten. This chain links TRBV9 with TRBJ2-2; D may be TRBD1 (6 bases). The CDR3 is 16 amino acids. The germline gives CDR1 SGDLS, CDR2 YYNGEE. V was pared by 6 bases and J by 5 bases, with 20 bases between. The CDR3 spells CASTPYTTGSTGELFF. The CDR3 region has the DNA TGTGCCAGCACCCCCTACACAACAGGGAGTACCGGGGAGCTGTTTTTT. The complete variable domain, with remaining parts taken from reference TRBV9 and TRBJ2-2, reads DSGVTQTPKHLITATGQRVTLRCSPRSGDLSVYWYQQSLDQGLQFLIQYYNGEERAKGNILERFSAQQFPDLHSELNLSSLELGDSALYFCASTPYTTGSTGELFFGEGSRLTVL.

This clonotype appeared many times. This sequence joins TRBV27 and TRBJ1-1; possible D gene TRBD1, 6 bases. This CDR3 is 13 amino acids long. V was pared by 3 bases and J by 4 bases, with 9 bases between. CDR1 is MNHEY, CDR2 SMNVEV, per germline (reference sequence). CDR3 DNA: TGTGCCAGCAGTTTCCAGGGGAGCACTGAAGCTTTCTTT. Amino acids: CASSFQGSTEAFF.

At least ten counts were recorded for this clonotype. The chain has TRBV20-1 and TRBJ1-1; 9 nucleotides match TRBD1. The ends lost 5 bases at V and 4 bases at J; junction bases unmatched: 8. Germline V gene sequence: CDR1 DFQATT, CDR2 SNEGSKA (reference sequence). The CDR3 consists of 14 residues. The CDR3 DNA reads TGCAGTGCTGTCGGGACAGGGTTAGGCACTGAAGCTTTCTTT. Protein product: CSAVGTGLGTEAFF.

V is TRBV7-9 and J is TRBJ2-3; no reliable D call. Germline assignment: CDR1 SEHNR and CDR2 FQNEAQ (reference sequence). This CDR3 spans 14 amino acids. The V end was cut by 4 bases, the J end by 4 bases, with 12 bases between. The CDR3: CASSSTYFPDTQYF. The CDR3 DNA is TGTGCCAGCAGCTCGACCTATTTTCCAGATACGCAGTATTTT.

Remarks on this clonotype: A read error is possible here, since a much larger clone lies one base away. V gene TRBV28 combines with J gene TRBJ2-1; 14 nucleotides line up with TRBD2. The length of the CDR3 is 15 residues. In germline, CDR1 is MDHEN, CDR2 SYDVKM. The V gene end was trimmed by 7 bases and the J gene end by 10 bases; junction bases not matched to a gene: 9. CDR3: CASTPGGLAGAEQFF. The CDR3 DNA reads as TGTGCCAGCACCCCTGGGGGACTAGCGGGAGCCGAGCAGTTCTTC.

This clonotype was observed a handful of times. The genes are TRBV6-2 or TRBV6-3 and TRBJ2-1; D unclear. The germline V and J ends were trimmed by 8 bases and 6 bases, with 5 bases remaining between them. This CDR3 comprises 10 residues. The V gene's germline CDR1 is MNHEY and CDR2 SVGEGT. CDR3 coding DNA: TGTGCCAGCGAGACCAATGAGCAGTTCTTC. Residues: CASETNEQFF.

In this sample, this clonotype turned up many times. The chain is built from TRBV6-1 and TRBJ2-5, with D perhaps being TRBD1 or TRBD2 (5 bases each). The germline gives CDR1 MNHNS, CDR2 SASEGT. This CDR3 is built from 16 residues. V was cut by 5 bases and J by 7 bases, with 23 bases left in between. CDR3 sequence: CASSLLTGTSKGTQYF. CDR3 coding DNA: TGTGCCAGCAGTCTTCTTACTGGGACCTCAAAGGGGACCCAGTACTTC.

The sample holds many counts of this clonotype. The CDR3 DNA sequence: TGTGCCAGCAGCCCGTGGACTAGCGCTAACAATGAGCAGTTCTTC. It is translated as CASSPWTSANNEQFF. The rearrangement links TRBV28 to TRBJ2-1; 9 nucleotides match TRBD2. The germline V gene has CDR1 MDHEN and CDR2 SYDVKM. Trimming took 6 bases from V and 5 from J; bases not matched to a gene: 8. This CDR3 contains 15 residues.

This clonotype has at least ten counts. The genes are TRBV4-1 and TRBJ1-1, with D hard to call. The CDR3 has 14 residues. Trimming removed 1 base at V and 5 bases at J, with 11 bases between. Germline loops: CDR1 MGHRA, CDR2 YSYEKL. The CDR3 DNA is TGCGCCAGCAGCCAAGGGGAGAAGGTGACTGAAGCTTTCTTT. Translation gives CASSQGEKVTEAFF.

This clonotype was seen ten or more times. The CDR3: CSVKQGAYEQYF. Written as DNA, the CDR3 is TGCAGCGTCAAACAGGGGGCCTACGAGCAGTACTTC. The genes are TRBV29-1 and TRBJ2-7, with 8 nucleotides matching TRBD1. Looked up from germline, CDR1 is SQVTM and CDR2 is ANQGSEA. The length of the CDR3 is 12 residues. The V segment lost 6 bases and the J segment 2 bases; nucleotides outside the gene matches: 3.

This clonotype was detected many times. The CDR3 DNA sequence: TGTGCCAGCAGCTTAGGACAGAGGAATTCACCCCTCCACTTT. It translates to CASSLGQRNSPLHF. The genes are TRBV7-9 and TRBJ1-6; a possible D gene is TRBD1 (5 bases). This CDR3 region has 14 residues. V dropped 1 base and J dropped 7 bases, with 8 bases sitting between them. Germline lookup yields CDR1 SEHNR and CDR2 FQNEAQ (reference sequence).

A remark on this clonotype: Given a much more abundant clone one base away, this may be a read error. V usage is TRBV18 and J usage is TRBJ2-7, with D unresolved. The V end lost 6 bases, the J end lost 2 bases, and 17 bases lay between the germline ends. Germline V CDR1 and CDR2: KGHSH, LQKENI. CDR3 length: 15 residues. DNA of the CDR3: TGTGCCAGCTCCGAACACGTCCCTGGGCCCTACGAGCAGTACTTC. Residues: CASSEHVPGPYEQYF.

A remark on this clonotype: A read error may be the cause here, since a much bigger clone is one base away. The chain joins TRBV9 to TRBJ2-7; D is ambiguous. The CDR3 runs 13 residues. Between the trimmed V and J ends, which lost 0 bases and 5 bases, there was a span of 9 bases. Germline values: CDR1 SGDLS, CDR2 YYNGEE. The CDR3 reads CASSVGVVHEQYF. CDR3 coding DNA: TGTGCCAGCAGCGTAGGGGTAGTCCACGAGCAGTACTTC.

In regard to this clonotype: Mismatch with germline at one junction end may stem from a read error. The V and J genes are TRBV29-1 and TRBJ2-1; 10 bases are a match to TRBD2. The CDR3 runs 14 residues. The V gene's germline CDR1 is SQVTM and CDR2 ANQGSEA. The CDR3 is CSVEGTSEYNKQFF. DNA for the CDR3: TGCAGCGTTGAGGGGACTAGCGAATACAATAAGCAGTTCTTC.

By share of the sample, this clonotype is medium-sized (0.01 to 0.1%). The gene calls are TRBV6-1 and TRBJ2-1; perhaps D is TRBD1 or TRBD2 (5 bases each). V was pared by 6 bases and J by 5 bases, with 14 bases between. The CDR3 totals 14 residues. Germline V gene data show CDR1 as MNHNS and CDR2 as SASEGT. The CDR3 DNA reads TGTGCCAGCAGACGACCGGGACGCAACAATGAGCAGTTCTTC. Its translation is CASRRPGRNNEQFF.

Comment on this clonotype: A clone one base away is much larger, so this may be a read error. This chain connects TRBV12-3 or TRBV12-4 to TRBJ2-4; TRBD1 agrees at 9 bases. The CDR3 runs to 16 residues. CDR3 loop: CTSSLDRGFAKNIQYF. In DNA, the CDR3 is TGTACCAGCAGTTTAGACAGGGGGTTTGCCAAAAACATTCAGTACTTC.

CDR3 bases: TGTGCCAGCAGCTTCAACAGGGAAAAGGTTGGAGGGAACACTGAAGCTTTCTTT. It yields the protein CASSFNREKVGGNTEAFF. The V and J genes are TRBV5-4 and TRBJ1-1; possible D gene TRBD1, 6 bases. In germline, CDR1 is SGHNT, CDR2 YYREEE (reference sequence). The CDR3 loop spans 18 amino acids. V was trimmed by 2 bases and J by 1 base, leaving 21 bases between them.